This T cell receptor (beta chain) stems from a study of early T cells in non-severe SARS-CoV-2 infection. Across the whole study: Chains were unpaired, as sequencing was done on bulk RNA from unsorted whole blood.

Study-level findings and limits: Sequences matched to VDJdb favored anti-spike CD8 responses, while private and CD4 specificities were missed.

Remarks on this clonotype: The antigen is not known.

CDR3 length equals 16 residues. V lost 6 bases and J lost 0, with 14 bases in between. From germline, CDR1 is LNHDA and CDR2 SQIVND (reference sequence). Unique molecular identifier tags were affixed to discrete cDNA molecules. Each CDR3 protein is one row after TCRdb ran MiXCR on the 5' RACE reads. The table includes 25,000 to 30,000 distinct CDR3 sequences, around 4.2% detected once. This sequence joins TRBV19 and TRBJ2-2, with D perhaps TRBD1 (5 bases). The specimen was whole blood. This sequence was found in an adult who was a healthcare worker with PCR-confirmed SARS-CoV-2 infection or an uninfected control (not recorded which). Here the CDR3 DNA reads TGTGCCAGTAGACCCTCAGGGAACGCGAACACCGGGGAGCTGTTTTTT. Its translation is CASRPSGNANTGELFF.